These 19 T cell receptor beta chains share one sample of origin, sequenced in a study of tumor-infiltrating lymphocytes in oesophageal squamous cell carcinoma. TCRdb re-called the PCR reads with MiXCR, one entry per CDR3 protein. The sample lists under 15,000 distinct CDR3 sequences; over 50% were seen once. The source material was esophageal tumor tissue. The receptor source for this set is a female donor with esophageal squamous cell carcinoma.

By sample fraction, this clonotype is medium-sized. The chain is built from TRBV6-1 and TRBJ2-1; 7 bases match TRBD1. CDR1 and CDR2 from the germline V gene are MNHNS and SASEGT. CDR3 length: 15 amino acids. J lost 6 bases, V lost 8 bases, and 13 bases had no gene match. The CDR3: CASGLGTADVNEQFF. DNA for the CDR3: TGTGCCAGCGGATTGGGGACAGCGGATGTCAATGAGCAGTTCTTC.

The CDR3 loop is CASSLSSGSTDTQYF. The CDR3 region has the DNA TGTGCCAGCAGCTTATCTAGCGGTAGCACAGATACGCAGTATTTT. The V call is TRBV7-3, the J call TRBJ2-3, with TRBD2 matching over 7 bases. Looked up from germline, CDR1 is SGHTA and CDR2 is FQGTGA. The J segment lost 0 bases and the V segment lost 2 bases, leaving 2 bases of the junction unmatched. CDR3 length: 15 amino acids.

The chain couples TRBV4-3 to TRBJ1-1; D remains ambiguous. CDR1 and CDR2 from the germline V gene are LGHNA and YSLEER. Trimming took 0 bases from V and 11 from J, leaving 13 bases between them. This CDR3 region has 13 residues. The CDR3 loop is CASSQDPAAPAFF. Written as DNA, the CDR3 is TGCGCCAGCAGCCAAGATCCCGCAGCCCCCGCTTTCTTT.

This clonotype has a handful of counts. A single base separates this from a much larger clone, so it may be a read error. V and J are TRBV6-4 and TRBJ2-3; possibly TRBD2 for D (6 bases). CDR3 length: 13 residues. The V end lost 4 bases, the J end lost 14 bases, and 19 bases lay between the germline ends. Germline V lookup: CDR1 MRHNA, CDR2 SNTAGT. CDR3 region: CASSVGGTGELYF. CDR3 DNA: TGTGCCAGCAGTGTTGGAGGGACCGGGGAGCTGTATTTT.

The chain joins TRBV7-3 to TRBJ1-2, with D possibly being TRBD1 (6 bases). Trimming shortened V by 5 bases and J by 4 bases, and 14 bases separated the two germline ends. The CDR3 is 14 amino acids. Germline lookup yields CDR1 SGHTA and CDR2 FQGTGA. The CDR3: CASSPGTLGYGYTF. CDR3 nucleotide sequence: TGTGCCAGCAGCCCCGGGACACTCGGCTATGGCTACACCTTC. The variable domain in full, completed from reference TRBV7-3 and TRBJ1-2, reads GAGVSQTPSNKVTEKGKYVELRCDPISGHTALYWYRQSLGQGPEFLIYFQGTGAADDSGLPNDRFFAVRPEGSVSTLKIQRTERGDSAVYLCASSPGTLGYGYTFGSGTRLTVV.

This clonotype was recorded at least ten times. The chain joins TRBV27 to TRBJ1-3; D call uncertain. The V end lost 2 bases, the J end lost 9 bases, and 11 bases lay between the germline ends. CDR3 length: 13 residues. The germline gives CDR1 MNHEY, CDR2 SMNVEV (reference sequence). The CDR3 region is CASSLPTASTIYF. The DNA for the CDR3 is TGTGCCAGCAGTTTACCGACCGCCAGCACCATATATTTT.

The chain joins TRBV7-8 to TRBJ2-1, with a weak D call TRBD2 (6 bases). Gene TRBJ2-7 matches the end of the DNA better, so the J call may be wrong. CDR1 and CDR2 from the germline V gene are SGHVS and FQNEAQ. CDR3 length: 13 residues. In DNA, the CDR3 is TGTGCCAGCAGCTTGGGGGGACCTTACGAGCAGTACTTC. Its protein product is CASSLGGPYEQYF.

The chain recombines TRBV28 with TRBJ2-1, with D possibly being TRBD1 (5 bases). The CDR3 has 13 amino acids. Germline V lookup: CDR1 MDHEN, CDR2 SYDVKM. Trimming cost V 7 bases and J 10 bases, with 17 bases left between them. CDR3 sequence (DNA): TGTGCCAGCACCGAAAGCAGGGCTCGGGAGCAGTTCTTC. It codes for CASTESRAREQFF.

The chain uses TRBV4-3 and TRBJ2-5; D is undetermined. The J call may be wrong; the DNA end is better matched by TRBJ1-2. The germline V gene encodes CDR1 LGHNA and CDR2 YSLEER. This CDR3 has 13 amino acids. The CDR3, as DNA: TGCGCCAGCAGCCAAGACGGACTTTATGGCTACACCTTC. This translates into CASSQDGLYGYTF.

This clonotype showed up just once. This chain links TRBV7-3 with TRBJ2-3; TRBD1 aligns across 11 bases. The ends lost 2 bases at V and 5 bases at J; junction bases unmatched: 6. From germline, CDR1 is SGHTA and CDR2 FQGTGA. The CDR3 spans 16 residues. Here the CDR3 reads CASSLGRTGGGDTQYF. In DNA form, the CDR3 reads TGTGCCAGCAGCTTAGGAAGGACAGGGGGCGGAGATACGCAGTATTTT.

Sample share makes this clonotype large. This chain links TRBV6-1 with TRBJ2-3; 7 bases line up with TRBD2. The CDR3 covers 17 residues. V shed 6 bases, J shed 1 base, and the junction held 13 bases outside the gene matches. From germline, CDR1 is MNHNS and CDR2 SASEGT. In nucleotides, the CDR3 is TGTGCCAGCAGCCTAATGGTGGTAGCGGGTGGCACAGATACGCAGTATTTT. Translating it yields CASSLMVVAGGTDTQYF.

This clonotype was picked up many times. The chain is built from TRBV6-4 and TRBJ1-5; TRBD1 agrees at 7 bases. V trimming: 0 bases; J trimming: 10 bases; junction bases outside the gene matches: 6. Germline V gene data show CDR1 as MRHNA and CDR2 as SNTAGT. The CDR3 is 14 residues long. Written as DNA, the CDR3 is TGTGCCAGCAGTGACTCGCCTACAGGGGACCCCCAGCATTTT. It codes for CASSDSPTGDPQHF.

The chain recombines TRBV4-1 with TRBJ2-5; no firm D call. Germline CDR1 is MGHRA and CDR2 is YSYEKL. The CDR3 length is 15 residues. V was trimmed by 6 bases and J by 2 bases, leaving 16 bases between them. CDR3 sequence: CASSPTGVRQETQYF. The CDR3 coding sequence is TGCGCCAGCAGTCCCACGGGTGTCAGACAAGAGACCCAGTACTTC.

This clonotype was observed a handful of times. This chain uses TRBV7-2 with TRBJ2-3; 8 nucleotides align to TRBD2. This CDR3 spans 15 amino acids. V trimming: 3 bases; J trimming: 1 base; junction bases outside the gene matches: 3. CDR1 is SGHTA and CDR2 is FQGNSA in the germline V gene. CDR3 amino acids: CASSFTSGRTDTQYF. CDR3 DNA sequence: TGTGCCAGCAGCTTCACTAGCGGACGCACAGATACGCAGTATTTT. Variable domain in full (rest from reference TRBV7-2 and TRBJ2-3): GAGVSQSPSNKVTEKGKDVELRCDPISGHTALYWYRQSLGQGLEFLIYFQGNSAPDKSGLPSDRFSAERTGGSVSTLTIQRTQQEDSAVYLCASSFTSGRTDTQYFGPGTRLTVL.

Only a few counts were recorded for this clonotype. This chain uses TRBV7-9 with TRBJ2-5; 10 bases match TRBD2. The end of the DNA is better explained by TRBJ2-1, so the J call may be wrong. The CDR3 is 16 residues long. Looked up from germline, CDR1 is SEHNR and CDR2 is FQNEAQ (reference sequence). In nucleotides, the CDR3 is TGTGCCACGAATCGGGGGAGCGGGGGGGCCGGCCATGAGCAGTTCTTC. This gives the protein CATNRGSGGAGHEQFF.

This clonotype is a singleton in its sample. V is TRBV12-3 or TRBV12-4 and J is TRBJ2-1; D is ambiguous. Trimming pared 8 bases from V and 3 bases from J, leaving 11 bases between. The CDR3 consists of 13 residues. The CDR3 spells CASGISYYNEQFF. In DNA form, the CDR3 reads TGTGCCAGCGGTATTAGCTACTACAATGAGCAGTTCTTC.

This clonotype was recorded a few times. CDR3 region: CASTADRDYNEQFF. The CDR3 DNA follows: TGTGCCAGCACCGCGGACAGGGACTACAATGAGCAGTTCTTC. This chain connects TRBV7-6 to TRBJ2-1, with 8 bases lining up with TRBD1. The V gene end was trimmed by 7 bases and the J gene end by 3 bases; junction bases not matched to a gene: 5. Germline loops: CDR1 SGHVS, CDR2 FNYEAQ. The CDR3 loop spans 14 amino acids. Full variable domain (outside the CDR3, taken from reference TRBV7-6 and TRBJ2-1): GAGVSQSPRYKVTKRGQDVALRCDPISGHVSLYWYRQALGQGPEFLTYFNYEAQQDKSGLPNDRFSAERPEGSISTLTIQRTEQRDSAMYRCASTADRDYNEQFFGPGTRLTVL.

This chain connects TRBV7-2 to TRBJ2-7, with D hard to call. The CDR3 sequence is 13 residues long. Germline V gene lookup returns CDR1 SGHTA and CDR2 FQGNSA. V shed 0 bases and J shed 3 bases, with 6 bases lying between them. This CDR3 reads CASSLAVDYEQYF. The DNA of the CDR3 is TGTGCCAGCAGCTTAGCTGTTGACTACGAGCAGTACTTC.

This chain links TRBV11-2 with TRBJ2-5, with D uncertain. The DNA end is more similar to TRBJ2-1, so the J call may be wrong. The CDR3 length is 11 residues. CDR1 is SGHAT, CDR2 FQNNGV, per germline. The CDR3 DNA is TGTGCCAGCAGCTTAAGAGATGAGCAGTTCTTC. As protein: CASSLRDEQFF.